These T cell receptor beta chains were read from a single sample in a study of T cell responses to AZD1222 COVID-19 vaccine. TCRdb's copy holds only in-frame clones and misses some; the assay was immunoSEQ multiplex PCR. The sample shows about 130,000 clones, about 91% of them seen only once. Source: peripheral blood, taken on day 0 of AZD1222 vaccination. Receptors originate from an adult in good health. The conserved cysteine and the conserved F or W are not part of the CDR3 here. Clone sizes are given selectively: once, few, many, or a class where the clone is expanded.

cdr3_aa: ASSFDANTGELF
clone_size: NA
v_call: TRBV5-1

cdr3_aa: ASSQVRSEVGNQPQH
clone_size: NA
v_call: TRBV4-3

cdr3_aa: ASSQSIDRGYEQY
clone_size: NA
v_call: TRBV4-3

cdr3_aa: ASSPFSATGSSQPQH
clone_size: NA
v_call: TRBV4-1

cdr3_aa: ASSSKGRQVPYEQY
clone_size: NA
v_call: TRBV4-1

cdr3_aa: ASSPGPSTDTQY
clone_size: NA
v_call: TRBV7-3

cdr3_aa: ASSQTVYEQY
clone_size: NA
v_call: TRBV12-3/TRBV12-4

cdr3_aa: ASEGGSAEQY
clone_size: NA
v_call: TRBV3-1/TRBV3-2

cdr3_aa: AISGQGSNEQF
clone_size: NA
v_call: TRBV10-3

cdr3_aa: ASSLGQGDTEAF
clone_size: NA
v_call: TRBV7-9

cdr3_aa: ASSLDRASYGYT
clone_size: NA
v_call: TRBV7-8

cdr3_aa: ASSIDPGRTGELF
clone_size: NA
v_call: TRBV19

cdr3_aa: ASSKRRTGGLVNTEAF
clone_size: NA
v_call: TRBV5-4

cdr3_aa: ASSGGLAGGTIGYT
clone_size: once
v_call: TRBV2

cdr3_aa: ASSLPAGVYEQY
clone_size: NA
v_call: TRBV28

cdr3_aa: ASSQELQVLQETQY
clone_size: NA
v_call: TRBV3-1/TRBV3-2

cdr3_aa: ASSALGRAAGETQY
clone_size: NA
v_call: TRBV28

cdr3_aa: ASSPDRVGWGNTIY
clone_size: NA
v_call: TRBV18

cdr3_aa: ASSLNLGNSPLH
clone_size: NA
v_call: TRBV7-9

cdr3_aa: ASSLGGTTEAF
clone_size: once
v_call: TRBV14

cdr3_aa: ASSFHGASSGANVLT
clone_size: NA
v_call: TRBV27

cdr3_aa: ATSDGTLGRSNTGELF
clone_size: NA
v_call: TRBV24-1

cdr3_aa: ASRMGQGSYGYT
clone_size: once
v_call: TRBV19

cdr3_aa: ASSLGGGEGYT
clone_size: NA
v_call: TRBV7-2

cdr3_aa: ASSIEQGSYEQY
clone_size: NA
v_call: TRBV19

cdr3_aa: ASSYKSGMNTEAF
clone_size: NA
v_call: TRBV6-2/TRBV6-3

cdr3_aa: AISEGARENYGYT
clone_size: NA
v_call: TRBV10-3

cdr3_aa: ASSPLDRSSYEQY
clone_size: NA
v_call: TRBV18

cdr3_aa: ASSPHYRAGSSNQPQH
clone_size: NA
v_call: TRBV27